The text below deals with one T cell receptor beta chain. The data were taken from a study of control samples from healthy donors and cancer patients. This CDR3 comprises 15 residues. In germline, CDR1 is SGHTA, CDR2 FQGTGA. The J segment lost 2 bases and the V segment lost 5 bases, leaving 4 bases of the junction unmatched. Some clones are missing from TCRdb's copy, which holds only in-frame ones; the method was immunoSEQ multiplex PCR. The sample holds some 120,000 clones, approximately 90% seen once. The source material was blood. This sequence originates from a man aged 18 to 30 in good health. The J gene is TRBJ2-5, the V gene TRBV7-3, with 11 bases identical to TRBD2. The CDR3 nucleotides are TGTGCCAGCAGCCCCGGGACTAGCGGACAAGAGACCCAGTACTTC. This codes for CASSPGTSGQETQYF.